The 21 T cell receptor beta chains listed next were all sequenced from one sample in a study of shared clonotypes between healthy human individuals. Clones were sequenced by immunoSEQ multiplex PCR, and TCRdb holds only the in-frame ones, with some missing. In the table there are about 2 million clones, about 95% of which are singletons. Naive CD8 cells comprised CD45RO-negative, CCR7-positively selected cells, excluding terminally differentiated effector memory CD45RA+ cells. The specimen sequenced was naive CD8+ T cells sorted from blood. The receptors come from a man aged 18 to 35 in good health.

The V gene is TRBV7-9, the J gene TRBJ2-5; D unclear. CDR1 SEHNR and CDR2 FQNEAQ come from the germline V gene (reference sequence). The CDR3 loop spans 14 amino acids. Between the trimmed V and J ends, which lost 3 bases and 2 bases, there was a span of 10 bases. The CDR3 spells CASSFVESQETQYF. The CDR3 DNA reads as TGTGCCAGCAGCTTCGTGGAGTCTCAAGAGACCCAGTACTTC. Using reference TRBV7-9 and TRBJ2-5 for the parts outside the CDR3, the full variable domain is DTGVSQNPRHKITKRGQNVTFRCDPISEHNRLYWYRQTLGQGPEFLTYFQNEAQLEKSRLLSDRFSAERPKGSFSTLEIQRTEQGDSAMYLCASSFVESQETQYFGPGTRLLVL.

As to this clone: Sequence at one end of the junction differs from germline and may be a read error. The CDR3 loop is CASRSQGSDGHTF. The DNA of the CDR3 is TGTGCCAGCAGATCCCAGGGGTCGGATGGCCACACCTTC. V gene TRBV25-1 combines with J gene TRBJ1-2; D might be TRBD1 (6 bases). Germline CDR1 MGHDK, CDR2 SYGVNS. The CDR3 runs to 13 residues.

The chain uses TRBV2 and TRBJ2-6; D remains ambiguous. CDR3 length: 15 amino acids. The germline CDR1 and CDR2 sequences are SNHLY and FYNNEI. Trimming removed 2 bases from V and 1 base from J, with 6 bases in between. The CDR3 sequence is CASSELDSGANVLTF. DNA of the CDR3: TGTGCCAGCAGTGAATTAGATTCTGGGGCCAACGTCCTGACTTTC.

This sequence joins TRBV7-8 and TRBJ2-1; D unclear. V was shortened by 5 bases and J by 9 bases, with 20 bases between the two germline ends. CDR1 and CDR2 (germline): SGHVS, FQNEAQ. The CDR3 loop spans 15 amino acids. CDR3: CASSLWVGPTAEQFF. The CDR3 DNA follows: TGTGCCAGCAGCCTCTGGGTGGGCCCTACGGCTGAGCAGTTCTTC.

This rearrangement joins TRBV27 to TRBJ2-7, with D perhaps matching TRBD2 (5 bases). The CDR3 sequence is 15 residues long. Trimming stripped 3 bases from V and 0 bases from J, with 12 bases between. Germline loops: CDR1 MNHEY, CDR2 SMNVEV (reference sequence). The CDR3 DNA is TGTGCCAGCAGTTTTAAGCGGATGAGCTCCTACGAGCAGTACTTC. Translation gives CASSFKRMSSYEQYF.

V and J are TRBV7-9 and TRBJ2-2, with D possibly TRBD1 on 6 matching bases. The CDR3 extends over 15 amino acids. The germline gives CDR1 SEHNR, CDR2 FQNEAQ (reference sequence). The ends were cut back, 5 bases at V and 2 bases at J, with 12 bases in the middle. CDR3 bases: TGTGCCAGCAGCCCGGGGACACCTAACACCGGGGAGCTGTTTTTT. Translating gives CASSPGTPNTGELFF.

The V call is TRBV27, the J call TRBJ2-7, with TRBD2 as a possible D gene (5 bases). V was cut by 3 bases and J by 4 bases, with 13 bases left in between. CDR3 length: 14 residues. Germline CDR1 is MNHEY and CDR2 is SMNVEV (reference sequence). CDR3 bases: TGTGCCAGCAGTTTTGCCGGGATGACTTACGAGCAGTACTTC. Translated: CASSFAGMTYEQYF.

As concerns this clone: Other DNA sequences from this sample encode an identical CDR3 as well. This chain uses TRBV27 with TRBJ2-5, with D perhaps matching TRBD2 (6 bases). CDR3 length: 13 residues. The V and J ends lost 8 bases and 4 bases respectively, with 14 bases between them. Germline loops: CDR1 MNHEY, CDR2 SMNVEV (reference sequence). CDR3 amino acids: CASSPQGLETQYF. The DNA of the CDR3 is TGTGCCAGCTCCCCTCAGGGACTAGAGACCCAGTACTTC.

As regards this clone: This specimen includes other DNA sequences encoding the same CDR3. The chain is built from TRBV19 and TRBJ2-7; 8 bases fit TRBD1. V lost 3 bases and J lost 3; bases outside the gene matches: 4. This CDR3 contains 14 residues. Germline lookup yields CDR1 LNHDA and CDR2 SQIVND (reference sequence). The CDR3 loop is CASSIGQGDYEQYF. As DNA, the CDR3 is TGTGCCAGTAGTATCGGACAGGGTGACTACGAGCAGTACTTC.

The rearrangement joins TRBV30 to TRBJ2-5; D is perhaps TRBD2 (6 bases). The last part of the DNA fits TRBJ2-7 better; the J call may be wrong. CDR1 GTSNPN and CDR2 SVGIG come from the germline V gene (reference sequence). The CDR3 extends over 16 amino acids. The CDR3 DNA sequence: TGTGCCTGGAGTAATATCGCGGGACTCCGATCTTACGAGCAGTACTTC. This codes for CAWSNIAGLRSYEQYF.

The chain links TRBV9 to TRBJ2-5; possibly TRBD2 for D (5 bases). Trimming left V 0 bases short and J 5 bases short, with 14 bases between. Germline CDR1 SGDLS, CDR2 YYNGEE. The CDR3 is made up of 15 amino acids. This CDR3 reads CASSVAVGRGETQYF. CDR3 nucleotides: TGTGCCAGCAGCGTAGCTGTGGGGAGAGGGGAGACCCAGTACTTC.

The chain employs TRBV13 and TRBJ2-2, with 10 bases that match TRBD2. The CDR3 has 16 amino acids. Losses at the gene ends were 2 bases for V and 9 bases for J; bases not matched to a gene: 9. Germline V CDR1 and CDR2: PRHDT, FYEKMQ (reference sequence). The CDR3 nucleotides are TGTGCCAGCAGCTTATACCCAGCGGGGGGGCGCTGGGAGCTGTTTTTT. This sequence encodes CASSLYPAGGRWELFF.

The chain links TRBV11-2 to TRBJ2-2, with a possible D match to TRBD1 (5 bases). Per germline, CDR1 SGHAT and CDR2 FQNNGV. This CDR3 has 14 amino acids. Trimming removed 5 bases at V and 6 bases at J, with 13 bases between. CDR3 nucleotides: TGTGCCAGCAGCCCCGGACAAGGGGCCGGGGAGCTGTTTTTT. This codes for CASSPGQGAGELFF.

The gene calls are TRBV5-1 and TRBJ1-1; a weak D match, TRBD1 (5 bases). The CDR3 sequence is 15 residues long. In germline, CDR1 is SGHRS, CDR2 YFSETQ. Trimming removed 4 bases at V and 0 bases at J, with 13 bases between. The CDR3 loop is CASSAGTGLNTEAFF. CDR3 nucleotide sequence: TGCGCCAGCAGCGCGGGGACGGGGTTGAACACTGAAGCTTTCTTT.

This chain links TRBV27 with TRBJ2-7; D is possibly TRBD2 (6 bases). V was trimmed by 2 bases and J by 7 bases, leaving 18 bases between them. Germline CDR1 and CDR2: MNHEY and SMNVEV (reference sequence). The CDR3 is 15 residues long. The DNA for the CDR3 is TGTGCCAGCAGTTTAATCGGGGGAAGCTACGTGGAGCAGTACTTC. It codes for CASSLIGGSYVEQYF.

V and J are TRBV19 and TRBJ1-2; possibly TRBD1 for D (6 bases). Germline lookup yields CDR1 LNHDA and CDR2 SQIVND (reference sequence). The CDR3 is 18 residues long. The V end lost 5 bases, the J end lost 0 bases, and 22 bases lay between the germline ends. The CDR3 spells CASSVPSGHLLANYGYTF. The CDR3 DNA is TGTGCCAGTAGTGTACCTTCGGGACACCTCTTAGCTAACTATGGCTACACCTTC. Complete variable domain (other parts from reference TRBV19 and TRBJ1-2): DGGITQSPKYLFRKEGQNVTLSCEQNLNHDAMYWYRQDPGQGLRLIYYSQIVNDFQKGDIAEGYSVSREKKESFPLTVTSAQKNPTAFYLCASSVPSGHLLANYGYTFGSGTRLTVV.

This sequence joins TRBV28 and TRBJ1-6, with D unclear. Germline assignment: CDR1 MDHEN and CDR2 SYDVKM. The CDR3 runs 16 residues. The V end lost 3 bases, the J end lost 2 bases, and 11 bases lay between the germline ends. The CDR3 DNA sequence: TGTGCCAGCAGTTTTGAGTCGGTGACCTATAATTCACCCCTCCACTTT. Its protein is CASSFESVTYNSPLHF.

CDR3 bases: TGTGCCATCAGTGAGTTTGGCGGGGGGGACACAGATACGCAGTATTTT. Its translation: CAISEFGGGDTDTQYF. The chain uses TRBV10-3 and TRBJ2-3, with 9 nucleotides matching TRBD2. V lost 1 base and J lost 2; bases outside the gene matches: 4. This CDR3 has 16 amino acids. CDR1 and CDR2 from the germline V gene are ENHRY and SYGVKD.

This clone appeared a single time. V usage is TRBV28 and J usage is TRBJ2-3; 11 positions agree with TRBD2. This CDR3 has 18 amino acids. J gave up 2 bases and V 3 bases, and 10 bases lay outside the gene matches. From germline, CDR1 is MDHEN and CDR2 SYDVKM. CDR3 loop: CASSFRPSGGTYTDTQYF. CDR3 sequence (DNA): TGTGCCAGCAGTTTTCGGCCTAGCGGGGGGACCTACACAGATACGCAGTATTTT.

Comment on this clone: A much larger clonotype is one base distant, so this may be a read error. The CDR3 loop is CASSLSGELFF. Here the CDR3 DNA reads TGTGCCAGCAGCTTATCCGGGGAGCTGTTTTTT. J is TRBJ2-2 and V is TRBV7-3, with no clear D. This CDR3 spans 11 amino acids. Trimming cost V 2 bases and J 6 bases, with 1 base left between them. Germline-derived CDR1 and CDR2 are SGHTA and FQGTGA.

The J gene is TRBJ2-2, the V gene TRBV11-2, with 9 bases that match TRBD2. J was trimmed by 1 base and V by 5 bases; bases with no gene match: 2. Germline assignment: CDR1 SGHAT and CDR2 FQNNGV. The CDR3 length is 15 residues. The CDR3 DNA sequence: TGTGCCAGCAGCATAGCGGGGGTGAACACCGGGGAGCTGTTTTTT. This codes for CASSIAGVNTGELFF.